This T cell receptor (beta chain) was sequenced for a study of T cell repertoires in cytomegalovirus infection. TCRdb reprocessed the reads via MiXCR and lists one record per CDR3 protein. The sample includes 300,000 to 450,000 distinct CDR3 sequences, about a sixth of them seen just once. Ten or more counts support this clonotype. The germline V and J ends were trimmed by 1 base and 1 base, with 11 bases remaining between them. Germline V gene lookup returns CDR1 SGHTA and CDR2 FQGNSA. This CDR3 is 16 amino acids long. This TCR was recovered from a human donor in good health (CMV status not recorded). Some clones in this sample may be carry-over from other donors' samples. The sequenced material came from PBMCs. V gene TRBV7-2 combines with J gene TRBJ2-1; D remains ambiguous. This chain's CDR3 is CASSLERFTSYNEQFF. Written as DNA, the CDR3 is TGTGCCAGCAGCTTAGAGAGATTTACTTCCTACAATGAGCAGTTCTTC.